Listed here are 10 T cell receptor beta chains from one sample, sequenced in a study of response to subunit inactivated influenza vaccine. TCRdb called the RT-PCR reads again in MiXCR, with one record for every CDR3 protein. The table includes about 620,000 distinct CDR3 sequences, 12% detected once. Sequenced material: PBMCs from blood, taken on the day of vaccination. The receptor source for this set is a man aged 45-65 years who received an inactivated influenza vaccine.

The rearrangement joins TRBV12-3 or TRBV12-4 to TRBJ2-3; 7 bases fit TRBD1. The V segment lost 7 bases and the J segment 7 bases; nucleotides outside the gene matches: 11. This CDR3 is 14 amino acids long. The CDR3 bases are TGTGCCAGCATCCTGGGCCCAGGGGGTCATACGCAGTATTTT. It codes for CASILGPGGHTQYF.

This clonotype has at least ten counts. The rearrangement joins TRBV6-1 to TRBJ2-5; TRBD1 might be the D (6 bases). This CDR3 comprises 16 residues. Looked up from germline, CDR1 is MNHNS and CDR2 is SASEGT. V dropped 6 bases and J dropped 3 bases, with 20 bases sitting between them. For the CDR3, the DNA is TGTGCCAGCAGGGATTCTCACCGGGACACTAAAGAGACCCAGTACTTC. Its translation is CASRDSHRDTKETQYF.

In this sample, this clonotype turned up a few times. This chain uses TRBV20-1 with TRBJ2-7; D possibly matches TRBD1 or TRBD2 (7 bases each). Germline V gene lookup returns CDR1 DFQATT and CDR2 SNEGSKA (reference sequence). Trimming removed 3 bases from V and 7 bases from J, with 22 bases in between. There are 15 residues in the CDR3. The CDR3 region has the DNA TGCAGTGCTAGGAGGTCAGGGAGGGGGCTGAGGGAGCAGTACTTC. This gives the protein CSARRSGRGLREQYF.

This clonotype occurred a few times. The chain couples TRBV7-2 to TRBJ1-5; no reliable D call. The V gene lost 3 bases and the J gene lost 6 bases, with 15 bases spanning the gap. The germline V gene encodes CDR1 SGHTA and CDR2 FQGNSA. The CDR3 runs to 15 residues. CDR3 nucleotides: TGTGCCAGCAGCTTTTTCCGGAACGCGGGTCAGCCCCAGCATTTT. Translating it yields CASSFFRNAGQPQHF. Supplemented by reference TRBV7-2 and TRBJ1-5, the full variable domain reads GAGVSQSPSNKVTEKGKDVELRCDPISGHTALYWYRQSLGQGLEFLIYFQGNSAPDKSGLPSDRFSAERTGGSVSTLTIQRTQQEDSAVYLCASSFFRNAGQPQHFGDGTRLSIL.

The V and J genes are TRBV9 and TRBJ2-1; perhaps TRBD2 as D (5 bases). Trimming shortened V by 4 bases and J by 0 bases, and 11 bases separated the two germline ends. Germline V gene data show CDR1 as SGDLS and CDR2 as YYNGEE. The CDR3 has 15 amino acids. CDR3 in amino acids: CASSPRASSYNEQFF. Here the CDR3 DNA reads TGTGCCAGCAGCCCGCGGGCGAGCTCCTACAATGAGCAGTTCTTC.

The chain is built from TRBV20-1 and TRBJ2-1; D might be TRBD2 (5 bases). The germline CDR1 and CDR2 sequences are DFQATT and SNEGSKA (reference sequence). This CDR3 is built from 14 residues. Trimming shortened V by 0 bases and J by 2 bases, and 8 bases separated the two germline ends. This CDR3 reads CSARDLGTYNEQFF. The CDR3, as DNA: TGCAGTGCTAGAGATCTCGGGACCTACAATGAGCAGTTCTTC.

This chain uses TRBV4-2 with TRBJ2-1; 7 bases map to TRBD2. The germline V gene has CDR1 LGHNA and CDR2 YNFKEQ. The V segment lost 0 bases and the J segment 10 bases; nucleotides outside the gene matches: 3. The CDR3 has 13 residues. DNA for the CDR3: TGTGCCAGCAGCCAAGAGGGGGGGATGGAGCAGTTCTTC. It codes for CASSQEGGMEQFF.

This clonotype was seen a few times. J is TRBJ2-4 and V is TRBV28, with 14 bases fitting TRBD2. Trimming at V came to 4 bases and at J to 7 bases, leaving 6 bases not matched to a gene. Germline lookup yields CDR1 MDHEN and CDR2 SYDVKM. The CDR3 is made up of 16 amino acids. The CDR3: CASSSGTSGGWNIQYF. DNA of the CDR3: TGTGCCAGCAGTTCCGGGACTAGCGGGGGATGGAACATTCAGTACTTC. The whole variable domain, remainder taken from reference TRBV28 and TRBJ2-4, is DVKVTQSSRYLVKRTGEKVFLECVQDMDHENMFWYRQDPGLGLRLIYFSYDVKMKEKGDIPEGYSVSREKKERFSLILESASTNQTSMYLCASSSGTSGGWNIQYFGAGTRLSVL.

This clonotype was picked up a small number of times. V gene TRBV9 combines with J gene TRBJ1-1, with D hard to call. Trimming left V 4 bases short and J 1 base short, with 11 bases between. The V gene's germline CDR1 is SGDLS and CDR2 YYNGEE. This CDR3 is built from 14 residues. CDR3 in DNA: TGTGCCAGCAGCTCCCCGGGAGGGAACACTGAAGCTTTCTTT. Protein sequence: CASSSPGGNTEAFF.

This clonotype has a handful of counts. The rearrangement joins TRBV6-5 to TRBJ1-4, with D possibly being TRBD1 (5 bases). Germline CDR1 MNHEY, CDR2 SVGAGI. The CDR3 covers 15 residues. The V and J ends lost 5 bases and 8 bases respectively, with 18 bases between them. In DNA form, the CDR3 reads TGTGCCAGCAGTACTAACAGACGATGGGGCGAAAAACTGTTTTTT. Its protein is CASSTNRRWGEKLFF.